This entry lists 18 T cell receptor beta chains sequenced from one sample in a study of control samples from healthy donors and cancer patients. Libraries were prepared by immunoSEQ multiplex PCR; TCRdb keeps only in-frame clonotypes and omits some of them. The sample carries under 200,000 clones, 90% to 95% recorded once. Input material: blood. These receptors were collected from a woman younger than 45 in good health.

The CDR3 sequence: CASSFEVYEQYF. CDR3 DNA: TGTGCCAGCAGCTTCGAGGTCTACGAGCAGTACTTC. This chain uses TRBV5-6 with TRBJ2-7; D is unresolved. The CDR3 sequence is 12 residues long. The ends were cut back, 2 bases at V and 3 bases at J, with 6 bases in the middle. Germline values: CDR1 SGHDT, CDR2 YYEEEE.

V usage is TRBV11-3 and J usage is TRBJ2-7, with 7 bases lining up with TRBD2. The CDR3 has 15 amino acids. V lost 0 bases to trimming and J lost 2 bases; unmatched junction nucleotides: 4. Looked up from germline, CDR1 is SGHNT and CDR2 is YENEEA. In nucleotides, the CDR3 is TGTGCCAGCAGCTTAGATCCTAGCGGAGCCTACGAGCAGTACTTC. It codes for CASSLDPSGAYEQYF.

This chain links TRBV9 with TRBJ2-1; 8 positions match TRBD2. The V segment lost 0 bases and the J segment 4 bases; nucleotides outside the gene matches: 3. The CDR3 has 15 residues. Germline assignment: CDR1 SGDLS and CDR2 YYNGEE. The CDR3 region is CASSVATGGYNEQFF. The CDR3 DNA is TGTGCCAGCAGCGTAGCGACGGGAGGGTACAATGAGCAGTTCTTC.

The rearrangement joins TRBV9 to TRBJ2-3; 14 bases are shared with TRBD2. There are 17 residues in the CDR3. The germline gives CDR1 SGDLS, CDR2 YYNGEE. The trim removed 3 bases at V and 5 bases at J, leaving 8 bases unmatched. The CDR3 DNA is TGTGCCAGCAGCGCTCCCGGGACTAGCGGGAGTTTAGATACGCAGTATTTT. It yields the protein CASSAPGTSGSLDTQYF.

This clone appeared once. This chain connects TRBV2 to TRBJ1-5; D perhaps matches TRBD1 (5 bases). This CDR3 contains 15 residues. Per germline, CDR1 SNHLY and CDR2 FYNNEI. Trimming took 6 bases from V and 0 from J, leaving 12 bases between them. The CDR3 loop reads CASRRGTYSNQPQHF. The CDR3 bases are TGTGCCAGCAGACGGGGCACCTATAGCAATCAGCCCCAGCATTTT.

This clone was counted a few times. CDR3 region: CASSYGAGSYNEQFF. The CDR3 DNA reads TGTGCCAGCAGTTATGGGGCGGGCTCCTACAATGAGCAGTTCTTC. This sequence joins TRBV6-5 and TRBJ2-1; possibly TRBD1 or TRBD2 for D (5 bases each). V gave up 3 bases and J gave up 0 bases, with 9 bases separating them. CDR3 length: 15 residues. In germline, CDR1 is MNHEY, CDR2 SVGAGI.

This rearrangement joins TRBV12-3 or TRBV12-4 to TRBJ2-3; D perhaps matches TRBD2 (6 bases). Between the trimmed V and J ends, which lost 3 bases and 4 bases, there was a span of 8 bases. This CDR3 is built from 13 residues. The CDR3 nucleotides are TGTGCCAGCAGTTTCGGAGGGCCAGATACGCAGTATTTT. It codes for CASSFGGPDTQYF.

A single count supports this clone. This chain joins TRBV19 and TRBJ1-1; 7 bases align to TRBD1. The CDR3 contains 16 residues. Germline V gives CDR1 LNHDA, CDR2 SQIVND (reference sequence). V gave up 1 base and J gave up 2 bases; unmatched junction bases: 7. The DNA of the CDR3 is TGTGCCAGTAGTATAGTAGGGGGCGCCGGTAACACTGAAGCTTTCTTT. Translating it yields CASSIVGGAGNTEAFF.

The V gene is TRBV7-9, the J gene TRBJ1-2; D unresolved. The CDR3 is made up of 14 amino acids. The ends were cut back, 1 base at V and 0 bases at J, with 6 bases in the middle. Germline V gives CDR1 SEHNR, CDR2 FQNEAQ (reference sequence). CDR3 bases: TGTGCCAGCAGCTTAGAGACATCTAACTATGGCTACACCTTC. Translating gives CASSLETSNYGYTF.

The rearrangement uses TRBV7-2 and TRBJ1-1; a weak D match, TRBD1 (6 bases). Germline lookup yields CDR1 SGHTA and CDR2 FQGNSA. Trimming stripped 6 bases from V and 8 bases from J, with 16 bases between. The CDR3 totals 13 residues. This chain's CDR3 is CASSRDIRGEAFF. CDR3 DNA: TGTGCCAGCAGTAGGGATATAAGGGGGGAAGCTTTCTTT. The entire variable domain, with the rest obtained from reference TRBV7-2 and TRBJ1-1, is as follows: GAGVSQSPSNKVTEKGKDVELRCDPISGHTALYWYRQSLGQGLEFLIYFQGNSAPDKSGLPSDRFSAERTGGSVSTLTIQRTQQEDSAVYLCASSRDIRGEAFFGQGTRLTVV.

The chain uses TRBV7-3 and TRBJ2-3; D unclear. This CDR3 region has 13 residues. V was clipped by 5 bases and J by 4 bases, with 10 bases between them. CDR1 and CDR2 from the germline V gene are SGHTA and FQGTGA. This CDR3 is CASSPVGSDTQYF. CDR3 sequence (DNA): TGTGCCAGCAGCCCCGTGGGGTCAGATACGCAGTATTTT.

This rearrangement joins TRBV28 to TRBJ2-3; D remains ambiguous. CDR1 and CDR2 from the germline V gene are MDHEN and SYDVKM. The CDR3 has 12 amino acids. V was cut by 5 bases and J by 0 bases, with 3 bases left in between. The CDR3 region is CASSRSTDTQYF. DNA for the CDR3: TGTGCCAGCAGTAGGAGCACAGATACGCAGTATTTT.

The chain couples TRBV5-1 to TRBJ1-5, with D hard to call. The CDR3 runs to 12 residues. V was trimmed by 1 base and J by 6 bases, leaving 5 bases between them. Germline loops: CDR1 SGHRS, CDR2 YFSETQ. The CDR3 sequence is CASSLSGQPQHF. Written as DNA, the CDR3 is TGCGCCAGCAGCTTGTCAGGTCAGCCCCAGCATTTT.

The chain couples TRBV6-5 to TRBJ2-3; the match to TRBD1 covers 9 bases. J gave up 3 bases and V 6 bases, and 4 bases lay outside the gene matches. The germline V gene encodes CDR1 MNHEY and CDR2 SVGAGI. The CDR3 extends over 14 amino acids. This CDR3 reads CASSRDRVTDTQYF. The CDR3 coding sequence is TGTGCCAGCAGCCGGGACAGGGTTACAGATACGCAGTATTTT.

The chain joins TRBV7-3 to TRBJ1-2, with 8 bases fitting TRBD1. Trimming took 6 bases from V and 3 from J; bases not matched to a gene: 9. CDR3 length equals 15 residues. Germline V gene lookup returns CDR1 SGHTA and CDR2 FQGTGA. In DNA form, the CDR3 reads TGTGCCAGCAGTCCTCGACAGGGGTTAGACTATGGCTACACCTTC. Protein: CASSPRQGLDYGYTF.

This chain connects TRBV19 to TRBJ2-3, with 7 bases lining up with TRBD1. V lost 1 base, J lost 1 base, and 2 bases stayed unmatched. This CDR3 is built from 15 residues. Germline CDR1 and CDR2: LNHDA and SQIVND (reference sequence). The CDR3 loop is CASSIGTGGTDTQYF. In DNA form, the CDR3 reads TGTGCCAGTAGTATAGGTACAGGGGGCACAGATACGCAGTATTTT.

The CDR3 bases are TGTGCCAGCATCGAGGGGTGCAATCAGCCCCAGCATTTT. Its translation is CASIEGCNQPQHF. This rearrangement joins TRBV3-1 (or the pseudogene TRBV3-2) to TRBJ1-5; D may be TRBD1 (5 bases). The ends were cut back, 7 bases at V and 2 bases at J, with 9 bases in the middle. Germline V CDR1 and CDR2: LGHDT, YNNKEL (reference sequence). The CDR3 runs 13 residues.

The chain carries TRBV5-4 and TRBJ1-6; D is possibly TRBD1 (5 bases). The CDR3 contains 16 residues. Germline V lookup: CDR1 SGHNT, CDR2 YYREEE (reference sequence). Trimming removed 0 bases at V and 4 bases at J, with 11 bases between. This CDR3 reads CASSLGDVAYNSPLHF. The CDR3 nucleotides read TGTGCCAGCAGCTTGGGGGACGTCGCTTATAATTCACCCCTCCACTTT. Full variable domain (remainder filled in from reference TRBV5-4 and TRBJ1-6): ETGVTQSPTHLIKTRGQQVTLRCSSQSGHNTVSWYQQALGQGPQFIFQYYREEENGRGNFPPRFSGLQFPNYSSELNVNALELDDSALYLCASSLGDVAYNSPLHFGNGTRLTVT.